This T cell receptor (beta chain) was retrieved from a study of shared clonotypes between healthy human individuals. General study findings and limits: Rarefaction revealed incomplete sorted-subset sequencing despite large depth. Measured sharing among donors was expected to vary with sequencing depth. Enrolling few donors narrowed the genetic and exposure-history diversity that was represented.

Germline lookup yields CDR1 MNHGY and CDR2 SVAAGI. CDR3 length equals 22 residues. Germline trimming cut 8 bases from V and 0 bases from J; bases unmatched to any gene: 31. Naive CD8 isolation took CD45RO-negative cells positively selected for CCR7 and excluded terminally differentiated effector memory CD45RA+ cells. Sequencing used immunoSEQ multiplex PCR; TCRdb keeps in-frame clones, though not all of them. The data show about 680,000 clones, about 91% seen once. A word on this clone: Its antigen is unknown.

Sequencing was done on a sample of naive CD8+ T cells sorted from blood. The chain recombines TRBV6-9 with TRBJ2-7; 7 bases are a match to TRBD2. This clonotype originated in a man between 25 and 39 years old in good health. Here the CDR3 reads CASVGGGISTEELAGNSYEQYF. Here the CDR3 DNA reads TGTGCCAGCGTTGGGGGGGGGATCAGTACAGAAGAGTTAGCGGGTAACTCCTACGAGCAGTACTTC.